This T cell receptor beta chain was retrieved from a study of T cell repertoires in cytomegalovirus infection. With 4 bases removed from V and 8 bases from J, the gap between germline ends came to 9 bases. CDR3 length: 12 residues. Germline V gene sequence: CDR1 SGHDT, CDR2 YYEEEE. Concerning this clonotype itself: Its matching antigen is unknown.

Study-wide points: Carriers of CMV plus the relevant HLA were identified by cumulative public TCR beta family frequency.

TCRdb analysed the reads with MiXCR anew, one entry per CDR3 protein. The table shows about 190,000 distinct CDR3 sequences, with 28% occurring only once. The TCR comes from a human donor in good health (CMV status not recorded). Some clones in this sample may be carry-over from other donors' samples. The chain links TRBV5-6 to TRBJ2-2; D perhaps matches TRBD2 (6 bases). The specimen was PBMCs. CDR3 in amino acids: CASSLGGGELFF. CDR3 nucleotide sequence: TGTGCCAGCAGCCTCGGGGGAGGGGAGCTGTTTTTT.